This T cell receptor (beta chain) was captured in a study of early T cells in non-severe SARS-CoV-2 infection listed by TCRdb under 2021. About the full investigation: Because TCR sequencing was done on bulk RNA from unsorted whole blood, the alpha and beta chains could not be paired. Results the study describes overall, beyond this receptor: VDJdb matching was skewed toward anti-spike CD8 responses and likely underestimated virus-specific expansions by missing private and CD4 specificities.

Receptor libraries were prepared by 5' RACE. The listed sequencing device is NextSeq 500. The TCR library protocol attached unique molecular identifiers to individual cDNA molecules to correct for sequencing error and PCR bias. Sequencing covered both TCR alpha and beta chains, and within each sample the abundances of alpha and beta sequences were tightly co-correlated. As for the original processing: V gene, J gene and CDR3 annotation of TCR sequences was performed with Decombinator V4. TCRs were defined as expanded if a significant change between any two time points was detected under a Poisson model with p below 0.0001. TCR abundances were normalised to the total number of TCRs sequenced per sample and expressed as counts per million. VDJdb, accessed on 1 November 2021, was searched for TCRs annotated for CMV, EBV and SARS-CoV-2, and TCRs annotated for more than one antigen were excluded. In TCRdb, the public reads were trimmed at Q25 with fastp and aligned with MiXCR, with productive beta chains retained. All rows with the same CDR3 protein become a single entry with the most common DNA and genes. The V and J calls, along with clone size, are taken from TCRdb and not from the paper's own processing. Recorded for this sample are roughly 26,000 distinct CDR3 sequences; 5% to 6.5% of them occurred a single time. 4% of the sample rests with the top ten.

The study was a case-control design nested within a healthcare worker cohort in London, UK, with weekly nasopharyngeal swab PCR tests and blood sampling. Between 23 and 31 March 2020, the week of the UK lockdown, healthcare workers were enrolled and then followed up weekly for as long as 16 weeks. This clonotype was found many times. The antigen this receptor binds is unknown. No much larger clone exists at a distance of one base, and base qualities are not known. The sequenced sample consisted of whole blood. This clonotype was obtained from an adult who was a healthcare worker with PCR-confirmed SARS-CoV-2 infection or an uninfected control (not recorded which).

CDR3 reads: CASSLGLETQYF. Read as DNA, the sequence is TGTGCCAGCAGCTTGGGATTGGAGACCCAGTACTTC. The sequence joins TRBV5-6 to TRBJ2-5; the D gene cannot be resolved reliably. The germline V gene provides CDR1 SGHDT and CDR2 YYEEEE. Between the V and J ends, shortened by 0 bases and 5 bases respectively, the junction contains 5 bases. Taken from cysteine to phenylalanine, the CDR3 has 12 residues. Here the CDR3 DNA is all that survives: 36 bases in frame from base 1.